Below, 18 T cell receptor beta chains from the same sample are listed, as sequenced in a study of low-dose radiotherapy and immunotherapy resistance in tumors. The time point: before trial treatment. Gene-specific TRAV and TRBV primers were used for first-strand cDNA, covering alpha and beta chains. A constant-region primer paired with the V-primer adapter amplified TCRs over roughly 18 PCR cycles. MiXCR, applied by TCRdb to the reads, yields one record per CDR3 protein. The data contain tens of thousands of distinct CDR3 sequences, roughly 31% of them singletons. This material consisted of PBMCs, taken before treatment. The source is a male donor with gallbladder cancer.

This clonotype was seen a handful of times. A far more abundant clone sits one base away, making this likely a read error. V and J are TRBV6-6 and TRBJ1-2; maybe TRBD1 (5 bases). Germline V gene sequence: CDR1 MNHNY, CDR2 SVGAGI (reference sequence). Trimming pared 9 bases from V and 2 bases from J, leaving 19 bases between. The CDR3 spans 15 residues. This CDR3 is CARSEEWGRNYGYTF. In DNA, the CDR3 is TGTGCCAGGAGTGAAGAGTGGGGCAGGAACTATGGCTACACCTTC.

At least ten counts were recorded for this clonotype. The genes are TRBV27 and TRBJ2-2; D possibly corresponds to TRBD2 (6 bases). V was shortened by 8 bases and J by 0 bases, with 28 bases between the two germline ends. Looked up from germline, CDR1 is MNHEY and CDR2 is SMNVEV (reference sequence). The CDR3 runs to 20 residues. The CDR3 region has the DNA TGTGCCAGCTCCATCTCGGGGAGCGGGCCCAGCCTCGCGAACACCGGGGAGCTGTTTTTT. Residues: CASSISGSGPSLANTGELFF.

This clonotype was detected many times. The rearrangement links TRBV7-8 to TRBJ2-6; D is uncertain. From germline, CDR1 is SGHVS and CDR2 FQNEAQ. CDR3 length: 16 amino acids. Trimming removed 0 bases from V and 1 base from J, with 7 bases in between. The CDR3 nucleotides read TGTGCCAGCAGCTTAGCTACGCGGTCTGGGGCCAACGTCCTGACTTTC. Amino acid sequence: CASSLATRSGANVLTF.

V gene TRBV25-1 combines with J gene TRBJ1-1; 7 bases match TRBD1. The CDR3 runs to 15 residues. CDR1 is MGHDK and CDR2 is SYGVNS in the germline V gene. V was pared by 8 bases and J by 4 bases, with 13 bases of the junction left unmatched. The CDR3 nucleotides are TGTGCCAGCCAAAGGACAGGCGCCTTGGGCACTGAAGCTTTCTTT. Its protein product is CASQRTGALGTEAFF.

The chain combines TRBV5-1 with TRBJ2-7; D unclear. Looked up from germline, CDR1 is SGHRS and CDR2 is YFSETQ. With 4 bases removed from V and 3 bases from J, the gap between germline ends came to 14 bases. The CDR3 has 14 residues. The CDR3 region has the DNA TGCGCCAGCAGCCCTCTTAGGAGTGACTACGAGCAGTACTTC. Translated, it gives CASSPLRSDYEQYF.

By proportion, this clonotype is medium-sized (0.01 to 0.1%). CDR3 DNA sequence: TGTGCCACCAGTGAGCTAGCGGGAGGGAGCTCCTACAATGAGCAGTTCTTC. Residues: CATSELAGGSSYNEQFF. V and J are TRBV24-1 and TRBJ2-1; the match to TRBD2 covers 12 bases. The CDR3 extends over 17 amino acids. Germline assignment: CDR1 KGHDR and CDR2 SFDVKD. The V and J ends lost 4 bases and 0 bases, in that order; junction bases with no gene match: 3.

Notes on this clonotype: With a far larger clone one base away, a read error is the likely cause. The chain employs TRBV6-2 or TRBV6-3 and TRBJ2-1; 7 nucleotides agree with TRBD1. V trimming: 8 bases; J trimming: 7 bases; junction bases outside the gene matches: 17. CDR3 length: 16 residues. CDR1 is MNHEY and CDR2 is SVGEGT in the germline V gene. CDR3 coding DNA: TGTGCCAGCGGTCTGTTGTCAGACAGGGTTGGTAATGAGCAGTTCTTC. This sequence encodes CASGLLSDRVGNEQFF.

This clonotype has a count of ten or more. The V and J genes are TRBV10-3 and TRBJ2-2; D assignment may be TRBD1 or TRBD2 (5 bases each). The germline gives CDR1 ENHRY, CDR2 SYGVKD. Trimming took 7 bases from V and 2 from J, leaving 14 bases between them. This CDR3 comprises 15 residues. CDR3 in amino acids: CAITAGAINTGELFF. The CDR3 nucleotides read TGTGCCATCACTGCCGGGGCAATCAACACCGGGGAGCTGTTTTTT.

This chain connects TRBV28 to TRBJ2-7; 7 nucleotides align to TRBD1. Germline V gene sequence: CDR1 MDHEN, CDR2 SYDVKM. The CDR3 runs 15 residues. The junction had 13 bases not matched to a gene; V was cut back by 4 bases and J by 7 bases. The CDR3: CASSSHRGRIREQYF. CDR3 bases: TGTGCCAGCAGTTCCCACAGGGGCCGAATACGAGAGCAGTACTTC.

The gene calls are TRBV6-1 and TRBJ2-1; 9 bases map to TRBD2. The CDR3 is made up of 15 amino acids. Germline V gives CDR1 MNHNS, CDR2 SASEGT. The ends lost 5 bases at V and 8 bases at J; junction bases unmatched: 10. The CDR3 coding sequence is TGTGCCAGCAGTTACCAAAGCGGGGGGTGGGATGAGCAGTTCTTC. Its translation is CASSYQSGGWDEQFF.

As to this clonotype: The DNA is left out, because the CDR3 cannot be placed on it with certainty; the CDR3 is given as TCRdb lists it. The chain employs TRBV12-2 and TRBJ2-2; no check of the table's D call, TRBD2, against the DNA was made. TRBV12-2 is reported as a pseudogene. Termini included, the CDR3 measures 18 amino acids. The CDR3 loop reads CASRFALLANEHRGAVFF.

This clonotype has at least ten counts. The chain joins TRBV4-1 to TRBJ2-1, with D perhaps TRBD2 (7 bases). The length of the CDR3 is 15 residues. CDR1 is MGHRA and CDR2 is YSYEKL in the germline V gene. V was shortened by 0 bases and J by 8 bases, with 14 bases between the two germline ends. The CDR3 here is CASSQERGGGYEQFF. CDR3 DNA: TGCGCCAGCAGCCAAGAGAGGGGGGGGGGCTATGAGCAGTTCTTC.

This clonotype was detected ten times or more. This chain uses TRBV15 with TRBJ2-5, with D possibly matching TRBD2 (5 bases). In germline, CDR1 is LNHNV, CDR2 YYDKDF (reference sequence). The CDR3 sequence is 15 residues long. Trimming stripped 0 bases from V and 3 bases from J, with 11 bases between. The CDR3 region is CATSRDTRVEETQYF. The CDR3 nucleotides read TGTGCCACCAGCAGAGATACGAGGGTAGAAGAGACCCAGTACTTC. The full variable domain, in which reference TRBV15 and TRBJ2-5 provide the parts outside the CDR3, is DAMVIQNPRYQVTQFGKPVTLSCSQTLNHNVMYWYQQKSSQAPKLLFHYYDKDFNNEADTPDNFQSRRPNTSFCFLDIRSPGLGDTAMYLCATSRDTRVEETQYFGPGTRLLVL.

This chain uses TRBV5-4 with TRBJ2-2; TRBD1 might be the D (6 bases). Between the trimmed V and J ends, which lost 3 bases and 6 bases, there was a span of 18 bases. Germline lookup yields CDR1 SGHNT and CDR2 YYREEE (reference sequence). This CDR3 has 16 amino acids. The CDR3 DNA sequence: TGTGCCAGCAGCTCAGCAATACAGGGTTTCGCCGGGGAGCTGTTTTTT. Encoded protein: CASSSAIQGFAGELFF. The whole variable domain, remainder taken from reference TRBV5-4 and TRBJ2-2, is ETGVTQSPTHLIKTRGQQVTLRCSSQSGHNTVSWYQQALGQGPQFIFQYYREEENGRGNFPPRFSGLQFPNYSSELNVNALELDDSALYLCASSSAIQGFAGELFFGEGSRLTVL.

In this sample, this clonotype turned up many times. The chain recombines TRBV19 with TRBJ2-2, with TRBD1 matching 12 bases. CDR3 size: 19 residues. V gave up 4 bases and J gave up 1 base; unmatched junction bases: 10. Germline CDR1 LNHDA, CDR2 SQIVND (reference sequence). The chain's CDR3 is CASSTRSGTGGLNTGELFF. In DNA, the CDR3 is TGTGCCAGTAGTACACGAAGTGGGACAGGGGGCCTGAACACCGGGGAGCTGTTTTTT.

The gene calls are TRBV6-2 or TRBV6-3 and TRBJ2-7, with 8 bases that match TRBD2. This CDR3 has 13 residues. Looked up from germline, CDR1 is MNHEY and CDR2 is SVGEGT. V shed 10 bases and J 3 bases; nucleotides not matched to a gene: 8. CDR3 sequence (DNA): TGTGCCACGACAAGCGGGGGTCACTACGAGCAGTACTTC. Its translation is CATTSGGHYEQYF.

This clonotype was counted at least ten times. The chain combines TRBV7-8 with TRBJ2-2, with D unclear. V lost 1 base to trimming and J lost 4 bases, with 13 bases between them. Germline CDR1 is SGHVS and CDR2 is FQNEAQ. This CDR3 has 16 amino acids. In nucleotides, the CDR3 is TGTGCCAGCAGCTTAGTCGCGAAGGAACTCACCGGGGAGCTGTTTTTT. It codes for CASSLVAKELTGELFF.

This clonotype was detected ten times or more. The J gene is TRBJ2-2, the V gene TRBV18, with D uncertain. With 0 bases removed from V and 1 base from J, the gap between germline ends came to 6 bases. This CDR3 has 15 amino acids. Per germline, CDR1 KGHSH and CDR2 LQKENI. CDR3 region: CASSPPGRNTGELFF. Written as DNA, the CDR3 is TGTGCCAGCTCACCACCCGGGCGGAACACCGGGGAGCTGTTTTTT.